A selection of T cell receptor beta chains follows, all from one sample in a study of regulatory T cells in long-lasting Graves disease. TCRdb analysed the multiplex PCR reads with MiXCR anew, one entry per CDR3 protein. The sample carries about 400,000 distinct CDR3 sequences, 15% recorded once. The sample here was peripheral blood mononuclear cells (PBMCs), taken at new diagnosis, from a patient treated with antithyroid drugs. These receptors all stem from a female donor with Graves disease. Both conserved end residues are part of each CDR3. The order of the fields is D gene, clone size, V gene, J gene, CDR3 DNA, CDR3 protein. A D gene is named only where the DNA matches it firmly. The size of a clone is reported for some rows only, either as once, few or many, or as a class for expanded clones.

>.|many|TRBV11-2|TRBJ2-2
TGTGCCAGCAGCTTAGTGGGCGGGATTGGAACCGGGGAGCTGTTTTTT
CASSLVGGIGTGELFF
>.|many|TRBV6-1|TRBJ1-4
TGTGCCAGCAGTAGAAGCCCGGGCGTGACTAATGAAAAACTGTTTTTT
CASSRSPGVTNEKLFF
>.|few|TRBV5-1|TRBJ2-1
TGCGCCAGCGGCTTGGGCGTCAGGGGAAGCGATGAGCAGTTCTTC
CASGLGVRGSDEQFF
>TRBD2|.|TRBV20-1|TRBJ2-3
TGCAGTGCTAAAAGCGGGGGGGCAGATACGCAGTATTTT
CSAKSGGADTQYF
>.|many|TRBV7-9|TRBJ1-2
TGTGCCAGCAGATACGGGGCGGGGGACTATGGCTACACCTTC
CASRYGAGDYGYTF
>.|many|TRBV20-1|TRBJ1-1
TGCAGTGCCCGGGGCCCAGGAGGGCACACTGAAGCTTTCTTT
CSARGPGGHTEAFF
>.|.|TRBV6-1|TRBJ1-1
TGTGCCAGCAGTAGAGGGGCTGAGAGCACTGAAGCTTTCTTT
CASSRGAESTEAFF
>TRBD1|many|TRBV6-2/TRBV6-3|TRBJ2-1
TGTGCCAGCAGAGCCGGGACAGGGGATTCCAATGAGCAGTTCTTC
CASRAGTGDSNEQFF
>.|.|TRBV4-1|TRBJ2-6
TGCGCCAGCAGCCAAGAAGTCACCTCTGGGGCCAACGTCCTGACTTTC
CASSQEVTSGANVLTF
>TRBD2|.|TRBV6-1|TRBJ2-7
TGTGCCAGCAGTGATAGCGGGGGGGACGAGCAGTACTTC
CASSDSGGDEQYF
>.|many|TRBV29-1|TRBJ1-2
TGCAGCGTTGATGTGTCAGCGAACTATGGCTACACCTTC
CSVDVSANYGYTF
>.|.|TRBV7-3|TRBJ2-3
TGTGCCAGCAGCTTGCTGACAGGACGCACAGATACGCAGTATTTT
CASSLLTGRTDTQYF
>.|many|TRBV5-1|TRBJ2-7
TGCGCCAGCAGCTTGGTGCGGGGCGAGCAGTACTTC
CASSLVRGEQYF
>TRBD1|many|TRBV5-1|TRBJ1-1
TGCGCCAGTCGTCAAGGGACAGGGGCCACTGAAGCTTTCTTT
CASRQGTGATEAFF
>TRBD1|many|TRBV5-1|TRBJ1-1
TGCGCCAGCAGCGCGACAGGGGGCGCGACTGAAGCTTTCTTT
CASSATGGATEAFF
>.|many|TRBV20-1|TRBJ2-3
TGCAGTGCTGGGAGGACAGCGACCCTCACAGATACGCAGTATTTT
CSAGRTATLTDTQYF
>TRBD1|many|TRBV6-1|TRBJ2-2
TGTGCCAGCAGAACCCGGACAGGGGTGTCCGGGGAGCTGTTTTTT
CASRTRTGVSGELFF
>TRBD1|.|TRBV7-9|TRBJ1-2
TGTGCCAGCAGCCCGACAGGGGGCCCGAACTATGGCTACACCTTC
CASSPTGGPNYGYTF
>.|many|TRBV7-9|TRBJ2-5
TGTGCCAGCAGCCGCAGGATAGGGGGGGACCAAGAGACCCAGTACTTC
CASSRRIGGDQETQYF
>.|many|TRBV7-9|TRBJ2-7
TGTGCCAGCAGCTCGTCACGGGGCTCCTACGAGCAGTACTTC
CASSSSRGSYEQYF
>.|.|TRBV5-1|TRBJ1-5
TGCGCCAGCAGCTTGGAAGGGGTGAGCAATCAGCCCCAGCATTTT
CASSLEGVSNQPQHF
>.|many|TRBV28|TRBJ2-7
TGTGCCAGCATTGACGGGGGTTACGAGCAGTACTTC
CASIDGGYEQYF
>.|many|TRBV7-9|TRBJ1-2
TGTGCCAGCAGCTTGGGACATCACGGGACCTTC
CASSLGHHGTF
>TRBD1|many|TRBV12-5|TRBJ1-1
TGTGCTAGTGGTTTGGAGTTGCAGGGGGCCACTGAAGCTTTCTTT
CASGLELQGATEAFF
>TRBD1|.|TRBV7-9|TRBJ2-7
TGTGCCAGCAGCTCGGGACAGGGAAGCGAGCAGTACTTC
CASSSGQGSEQYF
>TRBD2|.|TRBV9|TRBJ2-7
TGTGCCAGCAGCAGCGGGGGACTAGCGGTCTACGAGCAGTACTTC
CASSSGGLAVYEQYF
>TRBD2|.|TRBV4-3|TRBJ2-3
TGCGCCAGCAGCCAAGTGACTAGCTTCACAGATACGCAGTATTTT
CASSQVTSFTDTQYF
>.|many|TRBV12-3/TRBV12-4|TRBJ2-7
TGTGCCAGCAGCCAGGACAGCACCTACGAGCAGTACTTC
CASSQDSTYEQYF
>.|many|TRBV6-2/TRBV6-3|TRBJ1-1
TGTGCCACCGTGGACGGGACTGGGGGGAACACTGAAGCTTTCTTT
CATVDGTGGNTEAFF
>.|many|TRBV10-3|TRBJ1-5
TGTGCCAGCCACCGGGAGGTCAATCAGCCCCAGCATTTT
CASHREVNQPQHF
>.|many|TRBV9|TRBJ2-5
TGTGCCAGCAGCGTAGCCGGGTCCCAAGAGACCCAGTACTTC
CASSVAGSQETQYF
>.|few|TRBV20-1|TRBJ1-4
TGCAGTGCTAGACAGTCGGTTGGGGGTCAGGTCGGAAAACTGTTTTTT
CSARQSVGGQVGKLFF
>.|many|TRBV15|TRBJ1-2
TGTGCCACCAGCGTCCCCCGACAGTCGAGTGGCTACACCTTC
CATSVPRQSSGYTF
>.|many|TRBV20-1|TRBJ2-7
TGCAGTGCTAGCGGTTCAGTGCGCGGCGGGGCCTCCTACGAGCAGTACTTC
CSASGSVRGGASYEQYF
>.|many|TRBV29-1|TRBJ2-3
TGCAGCGTTGTTGAGGTTTGGACAGATACGCAGTATTTT
CSVVEVWTDTQYF
>.|many|TRBV9|TRBJ2-7
TGTGCCAGCAGCGTAGGAGGGGGATCTGCCTACGAGCAGTACTTC
CASSVGGGSAYEQYF
>.|many|TRBV11-2|TRBJ2-3
TGTGCCAGCAGCTTATTAAGGGGAAGTGTAGATACGCAGTATTTT
CASSLLRGSVDTQYF
>TRBD1|.|TRBV28|TRBJ2-1
TGTGCCAGCAGTTTGAGACAGGGGTTCCATGAGCAGTTCTTC
CASSLRQGFHEQFF
>.|many|TRBV12-3/TRBV12-4|TRBJ1-6
TGTGCCAGCAGCGTGGGGGGCTCACCCCTCCACTTT
CASSVGGSPLHF
>.|few|TRBV19|TRBJ1-4
TGTGCCAGTAGTAAGGGACCCGGGGGCGAAAAACTGTTTTTT
CASSKGPGGEKLFF
>.|many|TRBV7-9|TRBJ2-4
TGTGCCAGCAGCGCCCGCGAAGGTGGGCCGGGGAGAAACATTCAGTACTTC
CASSAREGGPGRNIQYF
>.|many|TRBV2|TRBJ1-3
TGTGCCAGCACCTCGCAGGACCCTGGAAACACCATATATTTT
CASTSQDPGNTIYF
>.|few|TRBV5-5|TRBJ1-4
TGTGCCAGCAGCTCAACCGCTGAAAAACTGTTTTTT
CASSSTAEKLFF
>.|.|TRBV7-3|TRBJ2-3
TGTGCCAGCAGCTCACCGACCTTCGGAACGCAGTATTTT
CASSSPTFGTQYF
>TRBD2|few|TRBV20-1|TRBJ2-7
TGCAGTGCGGACTGGGTCCCTAGCGGGAGGTCCTACGAGCAGTACTTC
CSADWVPSGRSYEQYF
>TRBD1|many|TRBV27|TRBJ2-7
TGTGCCAGCAGTTTCGGACAGGGTTCCGAGCAGTACTTC
CASSFGQGSEQYF
>.|few|TRBV28|TRBJ2-7
TGTGCCAGCTCCCCTCGGGGACGAGAGCAGTACTTC
CASSPRGREQYF
>.|many|TRBV5-1|TRBJ2-2
TGTGCCAGCAGCTTAGGGACAACGAACACCGGGGAGCTGTTTTTT
CASSLGTTNTGELFF
>.|many|TRBV27|TRBJ1-1
TGTGCCAGCAGCCCCGACAGCATGAACACTGAAGCTTTCTTT
CASSPDSMNTEAFF
>TRBD2|many|TRBV4-1|TRBJ2-3
TGCGCCAGCAGCCAAGATTTATATCTAGCGGGCACAGATACGCAGTATTTT
CASSQDLYLAGTDTQYF
>.|few|TRBV27|TRBJ1-1
TGTGCCAGCAGTTTAAGTTTGGACACTGAAGCTTTCTTT
CASSLSLDTEAFF
>.|many|TRBV4-3|TRBJ1-4
TGCGCCAGCAGCCAAGCACCGACCCTGGGCGAAAAACTGTTTTTT
CASSQAPTLGEKLFF
>.|many|TRBV2|TRBJ2-7
TGTGCCAGCAGTACGAATTACGAGCAGTACTTC
CASSTNYEQYF